Each of the 10 T cell receptor beta chains below was sequenced from the same sample in a study of blood T cell repertoires in COVID-19. Assay used: immunoSEQ multiplex PCR; TCRdb lists only in-frame clones, some missing. This table has roughly 240,000 clones, 75% to 85% appearing once. The specimen was peripheral blood. Receptor source: a woman in her 70s with acute or convalescent COVID-19.

This clone was counted once. This sequence joins TRBV12-3 or TRBV12-4 and TRBJ1-2; 7 bases are shared with TRBD1. The V and J ends lost 6 bases and 2 bases, in that order; junction bases with no gene match: 3. This CDR3 spans 13 amino acids. The CDR3 DNA sequence: TGTGCCAGCAGCGACAGGGTCAACTATGGCTACACCTTC. Translated: CASSDRVNYGYTF.

The rearrangement links TRBV3-1 (or the pseudogene TRBV3-2) to TRBJ1-5; 8 bases fit TRBD1. Germline V lookup: CDR1 LGHDT, CDR2 YNNKEL (reference sequence). The CDR3 sequence is 15 residues long. V was clipped by 1 base and J by 7 bases; unmatched bases: 6. The CDR3 spells CASSQGTGLWQPQHF. Written as DNA, the CDR3 is TGTGCCAGCAGCCAAGGGACAGGGCTGTGGCAGCCCCAGCATTTT.

In DNA form, the CDR3 reads TGCAGCGTCCTAAAGGGGCGGAAACTGTTTTTT. Its protein is CSVLKGRKLFF. The V and J genes are TRBV29-1 and TRBJ1-4, with D maybe TRBD1 (5 bases). The CDR3 runs 11 residues. The V gene lost 6 bases and the J gene lost 11 bases, with 13 bases spanning the gap. The germline V gene has CDR1 SQVTM and CDR2 ANQGSEA. Full variable domain (outside the CDR3, taken from reference TRBV29-1 and TRBJ1-4): SAVISQKPSRDICQRGTSLTIQCQVDSQVTMMFWYRQQPGQSLTLIATANQGSEATYESGFVIDKFPISRPNLTFSTLTVSNMSPEDSSIYLCSVLKGRKLFFGSGTQLSVL.

This clone was counted only a few times. The rearrangement links TRBV3-1 (or the pseudogene TRBV3-2) to TRBJ1-5; the D is unclear. The ends were cut back, 4 bases at V and 2 bases at J, with 9 bases in the middle. The V gene's germline CDR1 is LGHDT and CDR2 YNNKEL (reference sequence). The CDR3 sequence is 14 residues long. CDR3 coding DNA: TGTGCCAGCAGCCGCGGGTCTGGCAATCAGCCCCAGCATTTT. Translation: CASSRGSGNQPQHF.

CDR3 DNA sequence: TGCAGCACGACAGAAAACTATGGCTACACCTTC. This codes for CSTTENYGYTF. V and J are TRBV29-1 and TRBJ1-2; D perhaps matches TRBD1 (5 bases). V was cut by 8 bases and J by 2 bases, with 9 bases left in between. CDR1 is SQVTM and CDR2 is ANQGSEA in the germline V gene. CDR3 length: 11 residues. Together with reference TRBV29-1 and TRBJ1-2, the CDR3 gives the full variable domain: SAVISQKPSRDICQRGTSLTIQCQVDSQVTMMFWYRQQPGQSLTLIATANQGSEATYESGFVIDKFPISRPNLTFSTLTVSNMSPEDSSIYLCSTTENYGYTFGSGTRLTVV.

This clone has more than one count but fewer than ten. This chain links TRBV5-1 with TRBJ1-4, with D perhaps TRBD1 (6 bases). Trimming left V 0 bases short and J 7 bases short, with 19 bases between. The germline gives CDR1 SGHRS, CDR2 YFSETQ. CDR3 length: 17 residues. CDR3 DNA sequence: TGCGCCAGCAGCTTGGAGGGCTCGGCAGGGGTGGGTGAAAAACTGTTTTTT. Amino acid sequence: CASSLEGSAGVGEKLFF.

The rearrangement uses TRBV10-3 and TRBJ1-3; perhaps TRBD1 as D (5 bases). Trimming shortened V by 8 bases and J by 3 bases, and 11 bases separated the two germline ends. Germline assignment: CDR1 ENHRY and CDR2 SYGVKD. The CDR3 has 13 residues. CDR3 in amino acids: CAIAGGNGNTIYF. Here the CDR3 DNA reads TGTGCCATCGCCGGGGGAAATGGAAACACCATATATTTT.

The chain combines TRBV5-6 with TRBJ1-2; tentatively, D is TRBD1 (6 bases). V lost 0 bases, J lost 2 bases, and 8 bases lay in between. The germline V gene encodes CDR1 SGHDT and CDR2 YYEEEE. CDR3 length: 14 amino acids. CDR3 sequence (DNA): TGTGCCAGCAGCTTGGACAGGGTCAACTATGGCTACACCTTC. The encoded protein is CASSLDRVNYGYTF.

This clone appeared once. V usage is TRBV9 and J usage is TRBJ2-2; 7 nucleotides align to TRBD2. The J segment lost 6 bases and the V segment lost 7 bases, leaving 12 bases of the junction unmatched. The CDR3 has 15 residues. The germline V gene encodes CDR1 SGDLS and CDR2 YYNGEE. The CDR3 reads CASGRGSGVPGELFF. As DNA, the CDR3 is TGTGCCAGCGGCCGTGGGAGCGGGGTTCCCGGGGAGCTGTTTTTT. Combining the CDR3 with reference TRBV9 and TRBJ2-2 gives the whole variable domain DSGVTQTPKHLITATGQRVTLRCSPRSGDLSVYWYQQSLDQGLQFLIQYYNGEERAKGNILERFSAQQFPDLHSELNLSSLELGDSALYFCASGRGSGVPGELFFGEGSRLTVL.

The rearrangement links TRBV4-3 to TRBJ2-5; D tentatively reads TRBD1 or TRBD2 (5 bases each). The ends were cut back, 6 bases at V and 0 bases at J, with 11 bases in the middle. The CDR3 spans 14 residues. Per the germline V gene, CDR1 is LGHNA and CDR2 is YSLEER. CDR3 residues: CASSQQEDQETQYF. Written as DNA, the CDR3 is TGCGCCAGCAGTCAACAGGAGGACCAAGAGACCCAGTACTTC.